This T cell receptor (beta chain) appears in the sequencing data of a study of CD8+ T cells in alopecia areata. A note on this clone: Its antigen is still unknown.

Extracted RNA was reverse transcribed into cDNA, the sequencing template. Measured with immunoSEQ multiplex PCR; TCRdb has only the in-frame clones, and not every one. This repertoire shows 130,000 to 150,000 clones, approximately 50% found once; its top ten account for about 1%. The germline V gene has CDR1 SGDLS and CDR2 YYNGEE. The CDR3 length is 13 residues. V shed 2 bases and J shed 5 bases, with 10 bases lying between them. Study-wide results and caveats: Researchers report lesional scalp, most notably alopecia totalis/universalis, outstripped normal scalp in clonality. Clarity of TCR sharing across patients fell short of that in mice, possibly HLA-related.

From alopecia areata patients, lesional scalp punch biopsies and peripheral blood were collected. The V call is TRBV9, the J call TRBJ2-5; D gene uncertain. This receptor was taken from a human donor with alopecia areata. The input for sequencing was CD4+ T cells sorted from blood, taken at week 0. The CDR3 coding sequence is TGTGCCAGCAGCGTGGATGGGCGCGAGACCCAGTACTTC. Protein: CASSVDGRETQYF.